A selection of T cell receptor beta chains follows, all from one sample in a study of control samples from healthy donors and cancer patients. TCRdb's copy holds only in-frame clones and misses some; the assay was immunoSEQ multiplex PCR. Of some 57,000 clones listed, 85% to 95% are singletons. Sequenced: blood. These receptors were obtained from a man between 25 and 39 years old in good health. CDR3s include the opening cysteine and the closing phenylalanine or tryptophan. A D gene is named only where the DNA matches it firmly. The size field is filled for only some rows; it gives once, few, many or a size class.

j_gene: TRBJ1-2
d_gene: NA
abundance: once
v_gene: TRBV6-6
CDR3nt: TGTGCCAGCAGTTACCCCACGGTGTTTACTGGCTACACCTTC
CDR3aa: CASSYPTVFTGYTF

j_gene: TRBJ2-3
d_gene: NA
abundance: NA
v_gene: TRBV19
CDR3nt: TGTGCCAGTAGTGGAGAAGACAGAGTCCCCGACAGATACACAGATACGCAGTATTTT
CDR3aa: CASSGEDRVPDRYTDTQYF

j_gene: TRBJ2-7
d_gene: NA
abundance: NA
v_gene: TRBV5-1
CDR3nt: TGCGCCAGCAGCTATGAGGCCCCTTACGAGCAGTACTTC
CDR3aa: CASSYEAPYEQYF

j_gene: TRBJ1-2
d_gene: NA
abundance: few
v_gene: TRBV14
CDR3nt: TGTGCCAGCAGCCAAGTTTTGTCCGACCTTAGGGGCTACACCTTC
CDR3aa: CASSQVLSDLRGYTF

j_gene: TRBJ2-3
d_gene: TRBD2
abundance: NA
v_gene: TRBV2
CDR3nt: TGTGCCAGCCTCCGCCCTAGCGGGAGTGGCACAGATACGCAGTATTTT
CDR3aa: CASLRPSGSGTDTQYF

j_gene: TRBJ2-3
d_gene: NA
abundance: NA
v_gene: TRBV28
CDR3nt: TGTGCCAGCAGTTTCCCTGCAGTCACAGATACGCAGTATTTT
CDR3aa: CASSFPAVTDTQYF

j_gene: TRBJ1-1
d_gene: NA
abundance: NA
v_gene: TRBV3-1/TRBV3-2
CDR3nt: TGTGCCAGCAGCCAAGATGGCCTGGGAGGACAGAACACTGAAGCTTTCTTT
CDR3aa: CASSQDGLGGQNTEAFF

j_gene: TRBJ2-1
d_gene: TRBD1
abundance: few
v_gene: TRBV7-9
CDR3nt: TGTGCCAGCAGCTTAGAGGGGGCCCCCTACAATGAGCAGTTCTTC
CDR3aa: CASSLEGAPYNEQFF

j_gene: TRBJ2-3
d_gene: TRBD1
abundance: NA
v_gene: TRBV10-3
CDR3nt: TGTGCCATCAGTGACGACAGGGGGTTAAGAGCAGATACGCAGTATTTT
CDR3aa: CAISDDRGLRADTQYF

j_gene: TRBJ1-5
d_gene: TRBD1
abundance: NA
v_gene: TRBV28
CDR3nt: TGTGCCAGCAGTTTACGCCCAGGGGGTATGGGCAATCAGCCCCAGCATTTT
CDR3aa: CASSLRPGGMGNQPQHF